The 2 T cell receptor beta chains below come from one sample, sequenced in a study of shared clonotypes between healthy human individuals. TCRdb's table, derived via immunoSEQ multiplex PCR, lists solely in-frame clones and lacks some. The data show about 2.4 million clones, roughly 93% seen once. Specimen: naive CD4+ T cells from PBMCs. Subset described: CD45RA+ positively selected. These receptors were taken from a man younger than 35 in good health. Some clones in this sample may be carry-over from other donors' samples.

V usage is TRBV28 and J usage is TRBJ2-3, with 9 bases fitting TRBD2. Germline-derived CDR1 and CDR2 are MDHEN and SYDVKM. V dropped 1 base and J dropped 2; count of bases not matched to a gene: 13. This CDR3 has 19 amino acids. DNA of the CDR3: TGTGCCAGCAGTTTATTAGGCCAGGCGGGGGGGCCCACCACAGATACGCAGTATTTT. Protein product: CASSLLGQAGGPTTDTQYF.

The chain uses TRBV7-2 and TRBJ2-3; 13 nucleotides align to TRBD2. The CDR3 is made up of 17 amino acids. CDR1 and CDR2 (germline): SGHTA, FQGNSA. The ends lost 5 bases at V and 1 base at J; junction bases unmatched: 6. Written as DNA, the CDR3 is TGTGCCAGCAGCCAGGGACTAGCGGGGAGGGGCACAGATACGCAGTATTTT. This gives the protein CASSQGLAGRGTDTQYF.